The clone carrying this TCR beta chain occurred many times. Time point described: newly diagnosed GD, antithyroid drugs for less than 3 months. RNA extracted from PBMCs served as the sequencing template. This sample stems from a study of regulatory T cells in long-lasting Graves disease. Arm-PCR with iRepertoire HTBI primers amplified the CDR3 regions for these TCR beta libraries. One entry per CDR3 protein results from TCRdb running MiXCR on the multiplex PCR reads. The sample carries roughly 320,000 distinct CDR3 sequences, 16% recorded once. The V gene lost 0 bases and the J gene lost 0 bases, with 5 bases spanning the gap. CDR3 length: 14 amino acids. Per the germline V gene, CDR1 is GTSNPN and CDR2 is SVGIG (reference sequence). The data were also submitted as part of a second study, on T cells in Graves' hyperthyroidism and ophthalmopathy.

V usage is TRBV30 and J usage is TRBJ1-4; unclear D gene. Sequences were derived from peripheral blood mononuclear cells (PBMCs), sampled at new diagnosis, from a patient treated with antithyroid drugs. The sequence was collected from a man in his forties or fifties with Graves disease. CDR3 sequence reads: CAWSVPATNEKLFF. As DNA, the CDR3 is TGTGCCTGGAGTGTCCCAGCAACTAATGAAAAACTGTTTTTT.